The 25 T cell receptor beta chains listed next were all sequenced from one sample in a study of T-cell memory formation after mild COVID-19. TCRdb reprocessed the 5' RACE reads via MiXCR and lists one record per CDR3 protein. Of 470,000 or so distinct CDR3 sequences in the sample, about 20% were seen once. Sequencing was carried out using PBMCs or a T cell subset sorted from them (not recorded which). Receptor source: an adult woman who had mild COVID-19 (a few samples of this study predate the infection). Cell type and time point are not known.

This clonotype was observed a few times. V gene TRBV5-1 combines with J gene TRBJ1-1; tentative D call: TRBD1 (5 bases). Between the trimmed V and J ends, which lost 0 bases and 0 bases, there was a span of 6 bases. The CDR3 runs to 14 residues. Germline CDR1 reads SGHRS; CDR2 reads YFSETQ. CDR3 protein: CASSLEDMNTEAFF. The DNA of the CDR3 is TGCGCCAGCAGCTTGGAGGACATGAACACTGAAGCTTTCTTT. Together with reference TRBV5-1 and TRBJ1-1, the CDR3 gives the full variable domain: KAGVTQTPRYLIKTRGQQVTLSCSPISGHRSVSWYQQTPGQGLQFLFEYFSETQRNKGNFPGRFSGRQFSNSRSEMNVSTLELGDSALYLCASSLEDMNTEAFFGQGTRLTVV.

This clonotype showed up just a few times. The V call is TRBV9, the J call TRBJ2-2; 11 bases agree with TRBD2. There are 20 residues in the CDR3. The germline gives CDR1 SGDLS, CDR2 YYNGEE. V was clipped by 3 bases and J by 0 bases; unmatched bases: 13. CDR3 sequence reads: CASSATARGGLAANTGELFF. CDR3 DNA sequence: TGTGCCAGCAGCGCTACCGCAAGGGGGGGACTAGCGGCGAACACCGGGGAGCTGTTTTTT.

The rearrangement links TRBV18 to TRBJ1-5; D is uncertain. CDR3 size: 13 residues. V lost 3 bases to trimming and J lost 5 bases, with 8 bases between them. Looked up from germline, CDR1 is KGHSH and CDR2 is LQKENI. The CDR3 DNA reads TGTGCCAGCTCACCCGGCCTTGATCAGCCCCAGCATTTT. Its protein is CASSPGLDQPQHF.

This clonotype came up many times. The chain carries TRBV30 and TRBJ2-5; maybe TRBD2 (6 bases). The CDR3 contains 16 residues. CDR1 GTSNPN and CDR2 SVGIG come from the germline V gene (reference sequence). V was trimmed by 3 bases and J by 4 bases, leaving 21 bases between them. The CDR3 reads CAWSGSLGVGGETQYF. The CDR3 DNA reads TGTGCCTGGAGCGGCTCACTCGGGGTGGGAGGAGAGACCCAGTACTTC.

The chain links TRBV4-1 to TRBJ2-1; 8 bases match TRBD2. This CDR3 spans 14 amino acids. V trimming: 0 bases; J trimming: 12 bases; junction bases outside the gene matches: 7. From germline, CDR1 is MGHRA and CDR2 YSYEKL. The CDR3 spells CASSQEVAGGRQFF. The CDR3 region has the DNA TGCGCCAGCAGCCAAGAAGTTGCGGGGGGTCGGCAGTTCTTC.

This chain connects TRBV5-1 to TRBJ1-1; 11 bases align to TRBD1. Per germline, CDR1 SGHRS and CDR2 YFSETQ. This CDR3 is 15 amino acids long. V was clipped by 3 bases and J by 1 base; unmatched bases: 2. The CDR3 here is CASSWTGGGNTEAFF. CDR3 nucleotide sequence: TGCGCCAGCAGCTGGACAGGGGGCGGGAACACTGAAGCTTTCTTT.

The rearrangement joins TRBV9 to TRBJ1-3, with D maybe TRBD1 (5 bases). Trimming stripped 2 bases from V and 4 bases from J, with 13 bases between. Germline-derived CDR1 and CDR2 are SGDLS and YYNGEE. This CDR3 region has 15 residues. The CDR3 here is CASSVLLGPGNTIYF. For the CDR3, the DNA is TGTGCCAGCAGCGTGTTGCTGGGGCCGGGAAACACCATATATTTT.

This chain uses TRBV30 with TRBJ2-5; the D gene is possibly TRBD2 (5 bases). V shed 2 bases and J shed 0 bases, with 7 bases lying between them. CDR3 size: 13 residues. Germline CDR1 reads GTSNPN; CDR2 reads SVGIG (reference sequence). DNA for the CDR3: TGTGCCTGGAGTCGAGGGAACCAAGAGACCCAGTACTTC. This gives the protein CAWSRGNQETQYF.

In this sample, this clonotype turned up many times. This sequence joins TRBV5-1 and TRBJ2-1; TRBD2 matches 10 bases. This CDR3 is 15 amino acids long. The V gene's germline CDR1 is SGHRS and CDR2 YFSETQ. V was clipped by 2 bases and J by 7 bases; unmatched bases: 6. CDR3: CASSLKRGGKNEQFF. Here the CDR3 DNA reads TGCGCCAGCAGCTTAAAGCGGGGGGGCAAGAATGAGCAGTTCTTC. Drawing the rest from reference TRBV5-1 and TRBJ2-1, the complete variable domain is KAGVTQTPRYLIKTRGQQVTLSCSPISGHRSVSWYQQTPGQGLQFLFEYFSETQRNKGNFPGRFSGRQFSNSRSEMNVSTLELGDSALYLCASSLKRGGKNEQFFGPGTRLTVL.

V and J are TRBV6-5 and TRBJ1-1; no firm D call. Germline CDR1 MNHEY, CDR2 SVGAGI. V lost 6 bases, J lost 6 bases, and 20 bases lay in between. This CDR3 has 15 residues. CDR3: CASREGDQFTSEAFF. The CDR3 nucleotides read TGTGCCAGCAGGGAGGGAGATCAATTCACATCTGAAGCTTTCTTT.

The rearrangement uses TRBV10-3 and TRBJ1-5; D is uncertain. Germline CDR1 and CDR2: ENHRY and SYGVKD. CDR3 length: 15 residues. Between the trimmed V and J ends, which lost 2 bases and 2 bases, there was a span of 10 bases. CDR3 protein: CAISEMGAGNQPQHF. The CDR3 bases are TGTGCCATCAGTGAGATGGGAGCCGGCAATCAGCCCCAGCATTTT.

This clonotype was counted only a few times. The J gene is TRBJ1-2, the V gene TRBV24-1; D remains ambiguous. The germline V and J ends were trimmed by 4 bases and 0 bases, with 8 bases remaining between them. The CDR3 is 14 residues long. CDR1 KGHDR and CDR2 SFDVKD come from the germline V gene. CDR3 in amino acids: CATSDQASNYGYTF. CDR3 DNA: TGTGCCACCAGTGACCAGGCCTCTAACTATGGCTACACCTTC.

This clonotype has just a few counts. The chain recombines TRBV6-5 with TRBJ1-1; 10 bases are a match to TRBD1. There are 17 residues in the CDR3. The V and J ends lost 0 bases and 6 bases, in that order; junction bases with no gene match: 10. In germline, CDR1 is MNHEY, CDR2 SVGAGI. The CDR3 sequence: CASSYSRLWDRGAEAFF. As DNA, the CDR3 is TGTGCCAGCAGTTACTCGAGATTATGGGACAGGGGAGCTGAAGCTTTCTTT.

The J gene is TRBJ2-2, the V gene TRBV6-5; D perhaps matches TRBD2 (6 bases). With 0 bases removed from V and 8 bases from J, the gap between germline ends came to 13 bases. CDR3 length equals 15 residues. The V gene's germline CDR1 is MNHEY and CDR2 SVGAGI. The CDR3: CASSYSNAGPGELFF. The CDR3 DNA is TGTGCCAGCAGTTACTCGAACGCGGGACCGGGGGAGCTGTTTTTT.

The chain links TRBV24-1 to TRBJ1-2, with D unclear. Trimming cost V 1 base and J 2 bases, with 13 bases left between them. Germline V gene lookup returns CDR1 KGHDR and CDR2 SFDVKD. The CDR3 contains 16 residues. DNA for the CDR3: TGTGCCACCAGTGATTTCAACAGCGTGGGGAACTATGGCTACACCTTC. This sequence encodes CATSDFNSVGNYGYTF.

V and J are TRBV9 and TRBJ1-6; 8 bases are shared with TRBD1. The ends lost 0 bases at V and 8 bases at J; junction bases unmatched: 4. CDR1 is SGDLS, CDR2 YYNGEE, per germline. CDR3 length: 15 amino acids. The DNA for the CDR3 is TGTGCCAGCAGCGTAGACAGGGGGAATCATTCACCCCTCCACTTT. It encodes CASSVDRGNHSPLHF.

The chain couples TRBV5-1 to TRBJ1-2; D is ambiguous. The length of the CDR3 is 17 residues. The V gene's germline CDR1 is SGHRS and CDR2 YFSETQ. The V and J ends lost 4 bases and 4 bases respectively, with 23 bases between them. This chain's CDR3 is CASSADPTSGLSYGYTF. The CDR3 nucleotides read TGCGCCAGCAGCGCCGACCCGACCTCCGGGTTAAGCTATGGCTACACCTTC.

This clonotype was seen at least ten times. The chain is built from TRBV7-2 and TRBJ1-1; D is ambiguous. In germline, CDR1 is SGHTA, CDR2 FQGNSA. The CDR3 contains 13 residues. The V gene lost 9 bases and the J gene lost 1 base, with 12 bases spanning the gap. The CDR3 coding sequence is TGTGCCAGTTTGGCGGCCCAGAACACTGAAGCTTTCTTT. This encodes CASLAAQNTEAFF.

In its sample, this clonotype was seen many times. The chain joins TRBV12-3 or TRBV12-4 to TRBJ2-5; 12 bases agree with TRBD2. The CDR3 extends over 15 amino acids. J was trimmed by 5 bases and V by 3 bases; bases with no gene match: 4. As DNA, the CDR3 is TGTGCCAGCAGTTTGACTAGCGGGGGAATGGAGACCCAGTACTTC. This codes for CASSLTSGGMETQYF.

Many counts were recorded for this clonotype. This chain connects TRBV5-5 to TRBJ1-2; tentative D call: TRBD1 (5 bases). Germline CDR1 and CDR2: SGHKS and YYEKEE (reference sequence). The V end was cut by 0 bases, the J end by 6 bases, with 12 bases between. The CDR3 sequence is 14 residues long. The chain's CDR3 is CASSLARTHDGYTF. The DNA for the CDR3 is TGTGCCAGCAGCTTGGCGCGGACACATGATGGCTACACCTTC.

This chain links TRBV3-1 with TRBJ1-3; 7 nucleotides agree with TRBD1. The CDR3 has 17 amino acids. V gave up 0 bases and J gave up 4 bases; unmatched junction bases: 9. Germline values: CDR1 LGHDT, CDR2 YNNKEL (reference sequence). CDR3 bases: TGTGCCAGCAGCCAAGATGTAAGGACAGGCAGAGGAAACACCATATATTTT. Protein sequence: CASSQDVRTGRGNTIYF.

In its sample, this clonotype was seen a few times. As DNA, the CDR3 is TGCAGCGTCCGGGGTAGCGGATCCTACGAGCAGTACTTC. Its protein is CSVRGSGSYEQYF. The V and J genes are TRBV29-1 and TRBJ2-7; tentative D call: TRBD2 (6 bases). There are 13 residues in the CDR3. Germline V gene lookup returns CDR1 SQVTM and CDR2 ANQGSEA. V was trimmed by 6 bases and J by 1 base, leaving 13 bases between them.

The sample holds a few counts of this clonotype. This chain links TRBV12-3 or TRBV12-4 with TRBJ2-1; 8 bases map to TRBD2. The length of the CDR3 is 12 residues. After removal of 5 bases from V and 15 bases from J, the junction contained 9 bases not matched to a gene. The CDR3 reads CASSGIAGFLFF. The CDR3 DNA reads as TGTGCCAGCAGTGGCATAGCGGGATTTCTGTTCTTC.

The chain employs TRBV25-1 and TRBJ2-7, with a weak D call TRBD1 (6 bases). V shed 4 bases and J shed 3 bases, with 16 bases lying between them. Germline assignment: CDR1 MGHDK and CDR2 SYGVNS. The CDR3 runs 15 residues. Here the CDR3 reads CASSVGRGNDYEQYF. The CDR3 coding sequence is TGTGCCAGCAGTGTAGGTAGGGGGAACGACTACGAGCAGTACTTC.

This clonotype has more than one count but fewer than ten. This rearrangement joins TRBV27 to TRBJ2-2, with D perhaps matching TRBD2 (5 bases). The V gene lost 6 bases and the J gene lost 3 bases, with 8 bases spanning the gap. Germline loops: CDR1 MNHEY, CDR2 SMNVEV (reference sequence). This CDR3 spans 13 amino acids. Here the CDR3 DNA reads TGTGCCAGCAGGGAGGTCGACACCGGGGAGCTGTTTTTT. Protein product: CASREVDTGELFF.